Below, one T cell receptor beta chain is given with its context. Its cognate antigen is unknown. The CDR3 has 17 residues. Trimming shortened V by 0 bases and J by 0 bases, and 12 bases separated the two germline ends. Germline CDR1 reads MRHNA; CDR2 reads SNTAGT. This sample is drawn from a study of cytomegalovirus exposure and HLA in healthy donors. The PCR contained 60 Vbeta and 13 Jbeta primers. This table comes from immunoSEQ multiplex PCR, and its TCRdb copy is limited to in-frame clones, with some not included. The top ten clones hold approximately 1.5% of a sample with around 170,000 clones, about 80% of them seen once. Study results and limitations: Donors were assumed by presence/absence analyses to have roughly uniform sequencing depth.

The clonotype originates from a man aged 35 to 55 in good health and CMV-seronegative. Input material: PBMCs. The gene calls are TRBV6-4 and TRBJ1-5, with D tentatively TRBD1 (6 bases). In nucleotides, the CDR3 is TGTGCCAGCAGTGACTCAGGACAGCTCTATAGCAATCAGCCCCAGCATTTT. Amino acids: CASSDSGQLYSNQPQHF.